These 17 T cell receptor beta chains originate from one sample sequenced in a study of T cell responses to AZD1222 COVID-19 vaccine. Sequencing was performed with immunoSEQ multiplex PCR; in TCRdb, only in-frame clones are kept and a portion is missing. This sample has fewer than 120,000 clones; approximately 90% occur once, and the top ten carry approximately 15%. Sample: peripheral blood, taken 28 days after the second AZD1222 dose. The receptor source for this set is an adult who received the AZD1222 COVID-19 vaccine.

This rearrangement joins TRBV10-3 to TRBJ1-5, with a tentative D call TRBD1 (5 bases). CDR1 is ENHRY, CDR2 SYGVKD, per germline. This CDR3 region has 14 residues. Trimming shortened V by 0 bases and J by 6 bases, and 9 bases separated the two germline ends. CDR3 in DNA: TGTGCCATCAGTGAGTCGGAGACAGCTCAGCCCCAGCATTTT. Translated: CAISESETAQPQHF.

The chain joins TRBV7-2 to TRBJ1-2, with 7 bases lining up with TRBD1. The germline V gene has CDR1 SGHTA and CDR2 FQGNSA. Trimming cost V 2 bases and J 8 bases; bases outside gene matches: 14. The CDR3 covers 16 residues. The CDR3 sequence: CASSLRSLQYRGGYTF. CDR3 DNA: TGTGCCAGCAGCTTAAGATCCCTCCAATACAGGGGCGGCTACACCTTC.

The chain joins TRBV13 to TRBJ1-1, with D perhaps TRBD1 (5 bases). Deletions cut 3 bases from V and 5 bases from J, with 10 bases between. Germline V lookup: CDR1 PRHDT, CDR2 FYEKMQ (reference sequence). The CDR3 is 13 amino acids. Written as DNA, the CDR3 is TGTGCCAGCAGCTTCGCAGGGTGGACTGAAGCTTTCTTT. Residues: CASSFAGWTEAFF.

The J gene is TRBJ1-3, the V gene TRBV30; 7 bases align to TRBD1. The CDR3 totals 16 residues. Per the germline V gene, CDR1 is GTSNPN and CDR2 is SVGIG (reference sequence). Trimming cost V 4 bases and J 1 base; bases outside gene matches: 10. The CDR3 nucleotides read TGTGCCTGGATTCCCGTAGGGGGCTCTTCTGGAAACACCATATATTTT. Translating it yields CAWIPVGGSSGNTIYF.

The J gene is TRBJ1-2, the V gene TRBV6-4, with D uncertain. V was pared by 0 bases and J by 8 bases, with 7 bases between. The CDR3 spans 12 residues. Germline values: CDR1 MRHNA, CDR2 SNTAGT. CDR3 protein: CASSDSGMGYTF. Here the CDR3 DNA reads TGTGCCAGCAGTGACTCGGGGATGGGCTACACCTTC.

This rearrangement joins TRBV6-6 to TRBJ1-1; D is undetermined. This CDR3 contains 13 residues. Trimming took off 6 bases at V and 4 bases at J, with 12 bases between the two ends. Per the germline V gene, CDR1 is MNHNY and CDR2 is SVGAGI (reference sequence). Here the CDR3 reads CASSPSFGTEAFF. CDR3 sequence (DNA): TGTGCCAGCAGCCCGAGTTTCGGCACTGAAGCTTTCTTT.

This clone was found once. The rearrangement links TRBV11-2 to TRBJ2-4; TRBD1 matches at 10 bases. V trimming: 4 bases; J trimming: 6 bases; junction bases outside the gene matches: 9. The CDR3 runs 16 residues. CDR1 is SGHAT and CDR2 is FQNNGV in the germline V gene. The DNA for the CDR3 is TGTGCCAGCAGCTCCCTCTGGGACAGGGGTTCAAACATTCAGTACTTC. Its translation: CASSSLWDRGSNIQYF.

The chain is built from TRBV10-3 and TRBJ2-3, with D perhaps matching TRBD1 or TRBD2 (5 bases each). Germline V gene data show CDR1 as ENHRY and CDR2 as SYGVKD. The CDR3 is 13 residues long. V dropped 10 bases and J dropped 4 bases, with 15 bases sitting between them. The CDR3 region has the DNA TGTGCCACCACTGCGAGGGGAGCAGATACGCAGTATTTT. Its protein is CATTARGADTQYF.

The chain is built from TRBV5-1 and TRBJ1-1, with D maybe TRBD1 (6 bases). This CDR3 spans 14 amino acids. Trimming took off 5 bases at V and 5 bases at J, with 16 bases between the two ends. CDR1 is SGHRS and CDR2 is YFSETQ in the germline V gene. DNA of the CDR3: TGCGCCAGCAGGGTGGGGGGCTTGAGGACTGAAGCTTTCTTT. Amino acids: CASRVGGLRTEAFF.

This chain joins TRBV28 and TRBJ1-2, with unresolved D. Trimming removed 2 bases from V and 10 bases from J, with 14 bases in between. Germline assignment: CDR1 MDHEN and CDR2 SYDVKM. CDR3 length: 13 amino acids. CDR3 nucleotide sequence: TGTGCCAGCAGTTTAGGACGGGCTAGCGACTACACCTTC. It is translated as CASSLGRASDYTF.

This chain uses TRBV20-1 with TRBJ2-1, with 10 bases aligning to TRBD2. The CDR3 spans 15 residues. Germline assignment: CDR1 DFQATT and CDR2 SNEGSKA (reference sequence). With V trimmed by 3 bases and J by 12 bases, 14 bases remained unmatched. CDR3: CSASSLAGGSRGQFF. The DNA for the CDR3 is TGCAGTGCTAGTTCGTTAGCGGGGGGCTCCCGGGGGCAGTTCTTC.

The genes are TRBV5-4 and TRBJ1-2, with TRBD1 matching over 9 bases. There are 15 residues in the CDR3. The ends lost 0 bases at V and 4 bases at J; junction bases unmatched: 4. CDR1 is SGHNT and CDR2 is YYREEE in the germline V gene (reference sequence). Here the CDR3 DNA reads TGTGCCAGCAGCTTGGACGGGACAGGGACCTATGGCTACACCTTC. Amino acids: CASSLDGTGTYGYTF.

The chain couples TRBV6-4 to TRBJ2-2; TRBD2 is a possible D gene (5 bases). V dropped 4 bases and J dropped 5 bases, with 11 bases sitting between them. This CDR3 is 14 amino acids long. The V gene's germline CDR1 is MRHNA and CDR2 SNTAGT. CDR3 residues: CASSAARGTGELFF. The DNA of the CDR3 is TGTGCCAGCAGTGCGGCCCGGGGAACCGGGGAGCTGTTTTTT.

This clone was picked up one time. A clone one base away is much larger, so this may be a read error. Other DNA sequences in this sample translate to the same CDR3. The rearrangement links TRBV7-9 to TRBJ2-2, with TRBD1 matching over 9 bases. V shed 9 bases and J 5 bases; nucleotides not matched to a gene: 19. The V gene's germline CDR1 is SEHNR and CDR2 FQNEAQ (reference sequence). The CDR3 is 18 residues long. CDR3 sequence: CASQPKTGGGPGTGELFF. CDR3 in DNA: TGTGCCAGTCAACCAAAGACAGGGGGAGGGCCGGGGACCGGGGAGCTGTTTTTT. Filled out from reference TRBV7-9 and TRBJ2-2, the complete variable domain reads DTGVSQNPRHKITKRGQNVTFRCDPISEHNRLYWYRQTLGQGPEFLTYFQNEAQLEKSRLLSDRFSAERPKGSFSTLEIQRTEQGDSAMYLCASQPKTGGGPGTGELFFGEGSRLTVL.

V gene TRBV2 combines with J gene TRBJ2-2, with 8 bases matching TRBD1. Germline V gene lookup returns CDR1 SNHLY and CDR2 FYNNEI. This CDR3 has 15 amino acids. Trimming at V came to 6 bases and at J to 3 bases, leaving 6 bases not matched to a gene. The CDR3 DNA reads as TGTGCCAGCAGCCCACAGGGGGGAGACACCGGGGAGCTGTTTTTT. Protein product: CASSPQGGDTGELFF.

This clone was observed once. V usage is TRBV30 and J usage is TRBJ1-2; D not certain. The CDR3 is 12 residues long. Per germline, CDR1 GTSNPN and CDR2 SVGIG (reference sequence). V was shortened by 5 bases and J by 12 bases, with 19 bases between the two germline ends. CDR3 DNA sequence: TGTGCCTGGGGGGAGACGACGGGTACGGACACCTTC. This encodes CAWGETTGTDTF.

The chain couples TRBV5-1 to TRBJ1-6; 8 bases align to TRBD1. After removal of 5 bases from V and 2 bases from J, the junction contained 3 bases not matched to a gene. Germline V gene lookup returns CDR1 SGHRS and CDR2 YFSETQ. This CDR3 spans 15 amino acids. Written as DNA, the CDR3 is TGCGCCAGCAGGTCGGGACAGGCCTATAATTCACCCCTCCACTTT. It encodes CASRSGQAYNSPLHF.